This TCR beta chain was retrieved from a study of OX40 agonist ivuxolimab in advanced cancers. Whole-study context: Every patient in dose escalation had hepatocellular carcinoma, melanoma, renal cell or head and neck cancer. Eligibility admitted prior anti-PD-1, anti-PD-L1 or anti-CTLA-4 therapy; around 42% had some. Partial responses were seen in three patients, one with hepatocellular carcinoma and two with cutaneous melanoma.

The CDR3 length is 19 residues. V lost 2 bases to trimming and J lost 2 bases, with 22 bases between them. This clone has just one count. Using immunoSEQ multiplex PCR, the repertoire was profiled, and TCRdb retains in-frame clones only, with some absent. The sample records 60,000 to 70,000 clones, 87% being singletons. The chain recombines TRBV23-1 with TRBJ2-1, with D possibly being TRBD2 (6 bases). TRBV23-1 is placed among ORFs of uncertain function. The sample was CD4+ or CD8+ T cells sorted from blood, taken in a trial of the OX40 agonist ivuxolimab. This sequence originates from an adult with an advanced solid tumor such as melanoma, head and neck, liver or kidney cancer. The CDR3 sequence is CASSQPSGKRAIPYNEQFF. The CDR3 nucleotides read TGCGCCAGCAGTCAACCCTCCGGGAAGCGGGCCATCCCCTACAATGAGCAGTTCTTC.